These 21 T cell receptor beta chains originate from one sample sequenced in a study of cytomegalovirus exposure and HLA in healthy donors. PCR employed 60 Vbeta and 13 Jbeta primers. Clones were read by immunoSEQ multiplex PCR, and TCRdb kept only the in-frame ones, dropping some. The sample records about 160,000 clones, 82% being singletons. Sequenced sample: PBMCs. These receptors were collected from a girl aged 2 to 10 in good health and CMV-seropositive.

The CDR3 loop reads CAIRAGVTDTQYF. CDR3 sequence (DNA): TGTGCCATCAGAGCGGGAGTCACAGATACGCAGTATTTT. V is TRBV10-3 and J is TRBJ2-3; the match to TRBD2 covers 8 bases. Unmatched junction bases numbered 1, after V lost 6 bases and J lost 2 bases. This CDR3 contains 13 residues. The germline V gene encodes CDR1 ENHRY and CDR2 SYGVKD.

CDR3 sequence: CASTPGSGKTDTQYF. The CDR3 bases are TGTGCCAGCACCCCCGGATCGGGAAAAACAGATACGCAGTATTTT. The chain has TRBV6-6 and TRBJ2-3; D might be TRBD2 (5 bases). Trimming pared 7 bases from V and 3 bases from J, leaving 17 bases between. Germline CDR1 and CDR2: MNHNY and SVGAGI (reference sequence). The CDR3 length is 15 residues.

CDR3 DNA: TGTGCCAGCAGTAAGGGACTAGCTTCAGATACGCAGTATTTT. Translation: CASSKGLASDTQYF. J is TRBJ2-3 and V is TRBV6-1, with 9 bases that match TRBD2. The CDR3 sequence is 14 residues long. V lost 5 bases and J lost 4; bases outside the gene matches: 4. Looked up from germline, CDR1 is MNHNS and CDR2 is SASEGT.

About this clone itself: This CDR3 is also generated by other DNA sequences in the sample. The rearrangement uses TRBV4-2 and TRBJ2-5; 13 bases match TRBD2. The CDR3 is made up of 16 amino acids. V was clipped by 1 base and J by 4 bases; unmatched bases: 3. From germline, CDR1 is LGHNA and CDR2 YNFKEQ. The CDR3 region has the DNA TGTGCCAGCAGCCAAGGACTAGCGGGAGGAGGAGAGACCCAGTACTTC. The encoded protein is CASSQGLAGGGETQYF.

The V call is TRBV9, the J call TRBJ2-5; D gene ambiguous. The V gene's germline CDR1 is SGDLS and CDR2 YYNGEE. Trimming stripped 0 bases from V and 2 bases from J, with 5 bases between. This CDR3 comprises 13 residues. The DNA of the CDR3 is TGTGCCAGCAGCGTAGAGCAACAAGAGACCCAGTACTTC. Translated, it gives CASSVEQQETQYF. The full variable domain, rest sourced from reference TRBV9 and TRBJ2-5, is DSGVTQTPKHLITATGQRVTLRCSPRSGDLSVYWYQQSLDQGLQFLIQYYNGEERAKGNILERFSAQQFPDLHSELNLSSLELGDSALYFCASSVEQQETQYFGPGTRLLVL.

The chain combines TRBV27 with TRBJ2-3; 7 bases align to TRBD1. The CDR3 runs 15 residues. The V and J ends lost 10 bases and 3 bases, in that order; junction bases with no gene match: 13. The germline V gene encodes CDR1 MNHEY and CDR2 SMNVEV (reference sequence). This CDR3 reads CATAIDRDGTDTQYF. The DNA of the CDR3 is TGTGCCACCGCCATCGACAGGGATGGGACAGATACGCAGTATTTT.

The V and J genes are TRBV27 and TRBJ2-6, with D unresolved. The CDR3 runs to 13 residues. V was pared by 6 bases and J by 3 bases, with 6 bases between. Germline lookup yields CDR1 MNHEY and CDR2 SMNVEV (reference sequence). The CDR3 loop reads CASSLFGANVLTF. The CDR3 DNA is TGTGCCAGCAGCCTTTTTGGGGCCAACGTCCTGACTTTC.

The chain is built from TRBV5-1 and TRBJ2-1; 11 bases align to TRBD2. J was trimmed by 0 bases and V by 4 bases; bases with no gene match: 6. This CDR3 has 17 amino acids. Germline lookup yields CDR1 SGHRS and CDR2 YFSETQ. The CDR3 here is CASSPGLAASSYNEQFF. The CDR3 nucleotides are TGCGCCAGCAGCCCGGGACTAGCGGCGAGCTCCTACAATGAGCAGTTCTTC. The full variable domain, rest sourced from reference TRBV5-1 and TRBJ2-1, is KAGVTQTPRYLIKTRGQQVTLSCSPISGHRSVSWYQQTPGQGLQFLFEYFSETQRNKGNFPGRFSGRQFSNSRSEMNVSTLELGDSALYLCASSPGLAASSYNEQFFGPGTRLTVL.

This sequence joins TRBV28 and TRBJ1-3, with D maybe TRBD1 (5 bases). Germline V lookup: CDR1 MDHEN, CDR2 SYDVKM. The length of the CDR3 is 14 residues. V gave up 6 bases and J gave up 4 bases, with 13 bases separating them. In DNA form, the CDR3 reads TGTGCCAGCAGCGATCAGGGTGCGGGAAACACCATATATTTT. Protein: CASSDQGAGNTIYF.

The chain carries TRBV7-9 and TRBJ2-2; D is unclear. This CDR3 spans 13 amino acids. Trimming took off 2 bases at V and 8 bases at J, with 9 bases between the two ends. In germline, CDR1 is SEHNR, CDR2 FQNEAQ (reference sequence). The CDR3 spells CASSLIVRGELFF. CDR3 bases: TGTGCCAGCAGCTTAATTGTCAGGGGGGAGCTGTTTTTT.

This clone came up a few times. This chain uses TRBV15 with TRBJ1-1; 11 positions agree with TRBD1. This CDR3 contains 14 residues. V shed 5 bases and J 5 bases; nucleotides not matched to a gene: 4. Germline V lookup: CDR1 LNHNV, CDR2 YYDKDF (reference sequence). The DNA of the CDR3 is TGTGCCACCAGCGGGGGGACAGGGGGGACTGAAGCTTTCTTT. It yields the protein CATSGGTGGTEAFF. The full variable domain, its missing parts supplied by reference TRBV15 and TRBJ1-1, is DAMVIQNPRYQVTQFGKPVTLSCSQTLNHNVMYWYQQKSSQAPKLLFHYYDKDFNNEADTPDNFQSRRPNTSFCFLDIRSPGLGDTAMYLCATSGGTGGTEAFFGQGTRLTVV.

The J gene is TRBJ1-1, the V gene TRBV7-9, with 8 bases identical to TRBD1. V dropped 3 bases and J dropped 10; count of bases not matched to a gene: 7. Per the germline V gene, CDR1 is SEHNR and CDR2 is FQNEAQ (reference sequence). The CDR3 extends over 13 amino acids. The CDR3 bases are TGTGCCAGCAGCTTCCCGGACAGGGCTCCAGCTTTCTTT. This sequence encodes CASSFPDRAPAFF.

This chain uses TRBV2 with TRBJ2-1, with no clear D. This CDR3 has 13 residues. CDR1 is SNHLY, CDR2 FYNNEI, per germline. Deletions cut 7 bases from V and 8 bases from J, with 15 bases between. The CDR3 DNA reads TGTGCCAGCACCACCACAATCGAGGATGAGCAGTTCTTC. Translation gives CASTTTIEDEQFF.

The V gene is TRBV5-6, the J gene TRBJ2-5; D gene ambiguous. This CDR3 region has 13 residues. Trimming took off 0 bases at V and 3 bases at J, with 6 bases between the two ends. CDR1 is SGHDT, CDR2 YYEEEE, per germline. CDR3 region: CASSLALEETQYF. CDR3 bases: TGTGCCAGCAGCTTGGCCCTAGAAGAGACCCAGTACTTC.

The CDR3 nucleotides read TGTGCCAGCAGCTCAGCGGGAGGGCCGTTAGAGACCCAGTACTTC. Its translation: CASSSAGGPLETQYF. V usage is TRBV7-3 and J usage is TRBJ2-5; 10 bases align to TRBD2. V lost 4 bases and J lost 4; bases outside the gene matches: 6. In germline, CDR1 is SGHTA, CDR2 FQGTGA. There are 15 residues in the CDR3.

The CDR3 here is CASSQLGTSGSYEQYF. The CDR3 coding sequence is TGCGCCAGCAGCCAGCTCGGGACTAGCGGATCCTACGAGCAGTACTTC. The rearrangement joins TRBV4-1 to TRBJ2-7, with 11 bases matching TRBD2. This CDR3 region has 16 residues. Trimming took 3 bases from V and 1 from J; bases not matched to a gene: 5. Germline values: CDR1 MGHRA, CDR2 YSYEKL.

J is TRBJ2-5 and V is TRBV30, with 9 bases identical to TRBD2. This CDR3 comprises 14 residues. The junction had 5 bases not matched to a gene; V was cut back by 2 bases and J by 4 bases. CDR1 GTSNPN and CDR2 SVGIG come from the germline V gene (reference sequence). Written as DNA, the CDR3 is TGTGCCTGGAGTAGCGGGAGGCATCGAGAGACCCAGTACTTC. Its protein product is CAWSSGRHRETQYF.

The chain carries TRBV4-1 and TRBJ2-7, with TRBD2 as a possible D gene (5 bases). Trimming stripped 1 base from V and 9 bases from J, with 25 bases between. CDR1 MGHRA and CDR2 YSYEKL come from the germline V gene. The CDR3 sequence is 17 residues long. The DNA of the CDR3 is TGCGCCAGCAGCCAAGCATTGAGAGGGCCTTTGAGGAAGACGCAGTACTTC. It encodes CASSQALRGPLRKTQYF.

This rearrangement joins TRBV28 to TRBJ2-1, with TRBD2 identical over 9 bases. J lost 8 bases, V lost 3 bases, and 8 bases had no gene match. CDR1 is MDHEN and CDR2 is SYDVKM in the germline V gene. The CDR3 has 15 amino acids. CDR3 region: CASSFSGSRLYEQFF. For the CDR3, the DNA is TGTGCCAGCAGTTTTAGCGGGAGTCGGCTGTATGAGCAGTTCTTC.

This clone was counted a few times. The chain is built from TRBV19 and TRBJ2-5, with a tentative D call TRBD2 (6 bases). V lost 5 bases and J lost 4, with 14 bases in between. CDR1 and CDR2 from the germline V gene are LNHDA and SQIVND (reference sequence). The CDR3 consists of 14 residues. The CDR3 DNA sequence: TGTGCCAGTAGTCCCACTGGGGGGAGAGAGACCCAGTACTTC. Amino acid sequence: CASSPTGGRETQYF.

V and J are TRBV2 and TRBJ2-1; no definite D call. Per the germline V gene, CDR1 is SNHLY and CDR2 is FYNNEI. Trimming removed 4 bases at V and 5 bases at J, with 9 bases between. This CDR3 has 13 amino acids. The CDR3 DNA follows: TGTGCCAGCAGTGCCAACCGCGACAATGAGCAGTTCTTC. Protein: CASSANRDNEQFF.